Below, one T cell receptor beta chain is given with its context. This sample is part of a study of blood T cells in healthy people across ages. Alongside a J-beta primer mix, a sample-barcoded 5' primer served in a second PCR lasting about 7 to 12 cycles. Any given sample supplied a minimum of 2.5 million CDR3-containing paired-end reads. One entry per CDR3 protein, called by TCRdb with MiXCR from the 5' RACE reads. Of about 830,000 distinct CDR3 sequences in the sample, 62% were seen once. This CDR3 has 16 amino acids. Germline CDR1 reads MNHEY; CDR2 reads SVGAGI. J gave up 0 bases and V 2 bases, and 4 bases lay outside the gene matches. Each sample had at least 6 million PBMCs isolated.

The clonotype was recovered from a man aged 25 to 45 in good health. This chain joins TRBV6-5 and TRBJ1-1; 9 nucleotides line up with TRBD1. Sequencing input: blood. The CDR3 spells CASSYGTGRLNTEAFF. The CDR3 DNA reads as TGTGCCAGCAGTTACGGGACAGGGCGTTTGAACACTGAAGCTTTCTTT.